This is a list of T cell receptor beta chains from one sample in a study of CD8 T cells in ankylosing spondylitis. TCRdb passed the 5' RACE reads through MiXCR, listing each CDR3 protein once. Seen here are 150,000 or so distinct CDR3 sequences, roughly 10% observed once, and the top ten hold roughly 16%. Specimen: blood, either unsorted or a sorted T cell fraction (not recorded which). These receptors were taken from a female donor with ankylosing spondylitis or in good health (not recorded which). CDR3s include the opening cysteine and the closing phenylalanine or tryptophan. Fields, in order: D gene, V gene, J gene, clone size, CDR3 protein, CDR3 DNA. A D gene is named only where the DNA matches it firmly. Only part of the rows carry a size: once, few, many, or a class if the clone is expanded.

>TRBD2|TRBV6-5|TRBJ2-1|few
CASRLTSGRSNEQFF
TGTGCCAGCAGATTGACTAGCGGGAGGTCGAATGAGCAGTTCTTC
>-|TRBV25-1|TRBJ2-5|few
CASSFNIKTQYF
TGTGCCAGCAGTTTTAATATAAAGACCCAGTACTTC
>-|TRBV20-1|TRBJ2-7|-
CSARGGGHEQYF
TGCAGTGCTAGAGGGGGGGGGCACGAGCAGTACTTC
>-|TRBV27|TRBJ2-6|few
CASSGGTDLISGANVLTF
TGTGCCAGCAGTGGGGGGACAGACCTAATCTCTGGGGCCAACGTCCTGACTTTC
>-|TRBV6-2/TRBV6-3|TRBJ2-7|-
CASKKESPYEQYF
TGTGCCAGCAAGAAAGAGAGCCCCTACGAGCAGTACTTC
>-|TRBV2|TRBJ2-7|-
CASSGESYEQYF
TGTGCCAGCAGTGGAGAGTCCTACGAGCAGTACTTC
>-|TRBV24-1|TRBJ2-3|few
CATSGGGNTDTQYF
TGTGCCACCAGTGGAGGAGGAAACACAGATACGCAGTATTTT
>-|TRBV3-1|TRBJ2-7|few
CASSPEDGYEQYF
TGTGCCAGCAGCCCCGAAGACGGATACGAGCAGTACTTC
>-|TRBV27|TRBJ2-3|-
CASSLDGTSTDTQYF
TGTGCCAGCAGTTTAGACGGGACTAGCACAGATACGCAGTATTTT
>TRBD1|TRBV9|TRBJ1-2|-
CASSVDLRWDREWYGYTF
TGTGCCAGCAGCGTAGATTTGAGGTGGGACAGGGAGTGGTATGGCTACACCTTC
>-|TRBV7-6|TRBJ2-7|many
CASSLASGPSYEQYF
TGTGCCAGCAGCTTAGCTTCGGGTCCTTCCTACGAGCAGTACTTC